These 14 T cell receptor beta chains were sequenced from one sample in a study of shared clonotypes between healthy human individuals. Sequencing was performed with immunoSEQ multiplex PCR; in TCRdb, only in-frame clones are kept and a portion is missing. Seen here are about 600,000 clones, around three quarters observed once, and the top ten hold about 12%. Sequenced: PBMCs. The origin of the receptors is a woman in her thirties or forties in good health. Some clones in this sample may be carry-over from other donors' samples.

The CDR3 sequence: CASSEEGTGGEKLFF. The CDR3, as DNA: TGTGCCAGCAGTGAAGAGGGGACAGGGGGTGAAAAACTGTTTTTT. The chain combines TRBV2 with TRBJ1-4, with TRBD1 matching 11 bases. The CDR3 has 15 amino acids. CDR1 is SNHLY, CDR2 FYNNEI, per germline. V shed 1 base, J shed 7 bases, and the junction held 2 bases outside the gene matches.

The V and J genes are TRBV21-1 and TRBJ1-5. TRBV21-1 is marked as a pseudogene. The CDR3 extends over 15 amino acids. The CDR3 nucleotides are TGTGCCAGCAGCAAAGCGTCAGGGAGGTCCCAGCCCCAGCATTTT. Its translation is CASSKASGRSQPQHF.

The gene calls are TRBV19 and TRBJ2-5; no definite D call. The CDR3 loop spans 14 amino acids. The V end lost 3 bases, the J end lost 1 base, and 9 bases lay between the germline ends. The germline V gene has CDR1 LNHDA and CDR2 SQIVND (reference sequence). The DNA for the CDR3 is TGTGCCAGTAGTATTGGTCACTTCCAAGAGACCCAGTACTTC. Amino acid sequence: CASSIGHFQETQYF.

Comment on this clone: A single base separates this from a much larger clone, so it may be a read error. The chain combines TRBV10-2 with TRBJ1-4; D is possibly TRBD1 (6 bases). The ends were cut back, 7 bases at V and 8 bases at J, with 14 bases in the middle. The germline CDR1 and CDR2 sequences are WSHSY and SAAADI. CDR3 length equals 13 residues. CDR3 in amino acids: CASNEQGWEKLFF. CDR3 in DNA: TGCGCCAGCAATGAACAGGGATGGGAAAAACTGTTTTTT.

The chain uses TRBV18 and TRBJ2-7; the D gene is possibly TRBD2 (6 bases). The CDR3 is 17 amino acids. V gave up 2 bases and J gave up 4 bases, with 21 bases separating them. The germline V gene has CDR1 KGHSH and CDR2 LQKENI. CDR3 residues: CASSPKGSGLSHYEQYF. CDR3 in DNA: TGTGCCAGCTCACCAAAGGGTTCGGGACTTTCTCATTACGAGCAGTACTTC.

The table lists this clone with a few counts. The chain links TRBV6-1 to TRBJ2-7; no clear D gene. Germline V lookup: CDR1 MNHNS, CDR2 SASEGT. The CDR3 runs 13 residues. V lost 5 bases, J lost 4 bases, and 12 bases lay in between. The CDR3 here is CASSRLGPYEQYF. The CDR3 DNA reads as TGTGCCAGCAGTCGACTTGGGCCATACGAGCAGTACTTC.

CDR3 protein: CASSSTGYEQYF. In DNA form, the CDR3 reads TGTGCCAGCAGCTCGACAGGCTACGAGCAGTACTTC. The chain carries TRBV7-3 and TRBJ2-7, with D maybe TRBD1 (6 bases). The germline V gene encodes CDR1 SGHTA and CDR2 FQGTGA. The germline V and J ends were trimmed by 4 bases and 3 bases, with 7 bases remaining between them. CDR3 length: 12 amino acids.

The chain links TRBV20-1 to TRBJ1-1; weak D call: TRBD1 (5 bases). The CDR3 has 11 amino acids. The V gene lost 0 bases and the J gene lost 12 bases, with 11 bases spanning the gap. The germline gives CDR1 DFQATT, CDR2 SNEGSKA (reference sequence). This CDR3 reads CSARDGGETFF. The DNA for the CDR3 is TGCAGTGCTAGAGATGGGGGGGAGACTTTCTTT.

The chain joins TRBV18 to TRBJ1-1; maybe TRBD1 (5 bases). Germline V CDR1 and CDR2: KGHSH, LQKENI. Trimming removed 1 base at V and 3 bases at J, with 6 bases between. The CDR3 spans 13 residues. This chain's CDR3 is CASSPLRDTEAFF. In DNA form, the CDR3 reads TGTGCCAGCTCACCACTCAGGGACACTGAAGCTTTCTTT.

The chain recombines TRBV7-8 with TRBJ2-1; the D gene could be TRBD1 or TRBD2 (5 bases each). The CDR3 runs 14 residues. The ends were cut back, 4 bases at V and 0 bases at J, with 7 bases in the middle. CDR1 and CDR2 (germline): SGHVS, FQNEAQ. CDR3 sequence: CASSWGSSYNEQFF. DNA of the CDR3: TGTGCCAGCAGCTGGGGGAGCTCCTACAATGAGCAGTTCTTC.

The chain joins TRBV18 to TRBJ1-5; possible D gene TRBD1, 5 bases. The CDR3 sequence is 18 residues long. The V gene's germline CDR1 is KGHSH and CDR2 LQKENI. V shed 3 bases and J shed 7 bases, with 25 bases lying between them. The DNA of the CDR3 is TGTGCCAGCTCACCTACATGGGGGATGGGTTCCAGCGGCCAGCCCCAGCATTTT. This encodes CASSPTWGMGSSGQPQHF.

The chain joins TRBV20-1 to TRBJ2-5; D may be TRBD2 (6 bases). CDR3 length: 11 residues. Germline CDR1 reads DFQATT; CDR2 reads SNEGSKA (reference sequence). V shed 4 bases and J shed 3 bases, with 6 bases lying between them. The CDR3 DNA sequence: TGCAGTGCTATAGCGGAAGAGACCCAGTACTTC. It is translated as CSAIAEETQYF.

This clone was seen just once. The chain joins TRBV5-1 to TRBJ2-7, with a tentative D call TRBD1 (6 bases). Trimming cost V 3 bases and J 1 base, with 20 bases left between them. In germline, CDR1 is SGHRS, CDR2 YFSETQ. CDR3 length: 17 amino acids. CDR3 sequence: CASSSPHGYRGSYEQYF. DNA for the CDR3: TGCGCCAGCAGCTCACCTCATGGGTATAGGGGGTCCTACGAGCAGTACTTC.

This sequence joins TRBV18 and TRBJ2-6; D gene uncertain. The CDR3 spans 16 residues. Trimming removed 3 bases from V and 0 bases from J, with 9 bases in between. Looked up from germline, CDR1 is KGHSH and CDR2 is LQKENI. CDR3 sequence (DNA): TGTGCCAGCTCACCCTCCTACAGCTCTGGGGCCAACGTCCTGACTTTC. This gives the protein CASSPSYSSGANVLTF.